This passage covers 27 T cell receptor beta chains from one sample sequenced in a study of glioma-infiltrating T cells. TCR alpha and beta CDR3 regions were amplified from RNA using iRepertoire nested multiplex PCR. Using its own MiXCR run on the multiplex PCR reads, TCRdb lists one record per CDR3 protein. Here the sample spans some 180,000 distinct CDR3 sequences, 25% to 35% being singletons. Sequenced sample: glioma tissue, nonneoplastic brain tissue, or PBMCs (not recorded which). These receptor sequences come from a human donor with low-grade glioma or glioblastoma, undergoing nonglioma brain surgery, or in good health (not recorded which).

This clonotype was seen at least ten times. The CDR3 region is CASSYSFQGESNEQFF. The DNA for the CDR3 is TGTGCCAGCAGTTACTCATTCCAGGGGGAGAGCAATGAGCAGTTCTTC. The gene calls are TRBV6-2 or TRBV6-3 and TRBJ2-1, with 7 bases aligning to TRBD1. CDR3 length: 16 residues. Per the germline V gene, CDR1 is MNHEY and CDR2 is SVGEGT. V was pared by 0 bases and J by 6 bases, with 8 bases of the junction left unmatched.

This clonotype was seen a handful of times. The V and J genes are TRBV2 and TRBJ1-4; no clear D. The CDR3 contains 13 residues. CDR1 is SNHLY and CDR2 is FYNNEI in the germline V gene. V lost 2 bases and J 5 bases, leaving 6 bases between the germline ends. Here the CDR3 DNA reads TGTGCCAGCAGTGAAACTCGAAATGAAAAACTGTTTTTT. Residues: CASSETRNEKLFF.

A few counts support this clonotype. V and J are TRBV11-2 and TRBJ2-1; 8 bases are shared with TRBD2. The CDR3 contains 14 residues. CDR1 is SGHAT, CDR2 FQNNGV, per germline. The ends lost 2 bases at V and 8 bases at J; junction bases unmatched: 5. In DNA, the CDR3 is TGTGCCAGCAGCTTAATTCGGGGGGGGGATGAGCAGTTCTTC. Translating it yields CASSLIRGGDEQFF.

In its sample, this clonotype was seen many times. V gene TRBV20-1 combines with J gene TRBJ1-5; TRBD1 agrees at 9 bases. After removal of 3 bases from V and 4 bases from J, the junction contained 1 base not matched to a gene. Germline assignment: CDR1 DFQATT and CDR2 SNEGSKA (reference sequence). This CDR3 is 13 amino acids long. In DNA, the CDR3 is TGCAGTGCTAGGGGGACAGGGAATCAGCCCCAGCATTTT. Its protein product is CSARGTGNQPQHF.

This clonotype was recorded a few times. The gene calls are TRBV10-3 and TRBJ2-7; 12 bases align to TRBD2. Germline V lookup: CDR1 ENHRY, CDR2 SYGVKD. The ends lost 6 bases at V and 6 bases at J; junction bases unmatched: 9. There are 15 residues in the CDR3. The CDR3 reads CAIRASGRANGEQYF. CDR3 DNA: TGTGCCATCAGAGCTAGCGGGAGGGCCAATGGCGAGCAGTACTTC.

J is TRBJ2-1 and V is TRBV5-4, with 7 bases that match TRBD2. The CDR3 runs 15 residues. Trimming took 1 base from V and 4 from J; bases not matched to a gene: 5. Germline CDR1 is SGHNT and CDR2 is YYREEE (reference sequence). CDR3 in amino acids: CASSLSLAEYNEQFF. In DNA, the CDR3 is TGTGCCAGCAGCTTGTCCCTAGCGGAATACAATGAGCAGTTCTTC.

This chain links TRBV20-1 with TRBJ2-2; 11 bases agree with TRBD2. The V and J ends lost 6 bases and 4 bases, in that order; junction bases with no gene match: 16. Germline CDR1 reads DFQATT; CDR2 reads SNEGSKA (reference sequence). This CDR3 contains 18 residues. The CDR3: CSALDLLAGVRGTGELFF. In nucleotides, the CDR3 is TGCAGTGCACTCGACTTACTAGCGGGAGTTCGTGGCACCGGGGAGCTGTTTTTT.

With respect to this clonotype: This may be a read error, as it is one base from a much larger clone. The genes are TRBV14 and TRBJ1-2; D gene ambiguous. Germline V gives CDR1 SGHDN, CDR2 FVKESK. This CDR3 is built from 15 residues. The CDR3 reads CASSQEHLRTHGNTF. CDR3 coding DNA: TGTGCCAGCAGCCAAGAACATCTCAGAACGCATGGCAACACCTTC. Based on the CDR3 plus reference TRBV14 and TRBJ1-2, the full variable domain is EAGVTQFPSHSVIEKGQTVTLRCDPISGHDNLYWYRRVMGKEIKFLLHFVKESKQDESGMPNNRFLAERTGGTYSTLKVQPAELEDSGVYFCASSQEHLRTHGNTFGSGTRLTVV.

The rearrangement joins TRBV4-1 to TRBJ2-7; tentative D call: TRBD1 (5 bases). V lost 2 bases to trimming and J lost 4 bases, with 12 bases between them. Germline V gene data show CDR1 as MGHRA and CDR2 as YSYEKL. The CDR3 is 14 residues long. The CDR3 DNA sequence: TGCGCCAGCAGCCAACATGTTGGGGCGTACGAGCAGTACTTC. Translation: CASSQHVGAYEQYF.

There are many counts of this clonotype. V usage is TRBV4-3 and J usage is TRBJ2-7, with 9 bases aligning to TRBD1. The trim removed 5 bases at V and 4 bases at J, leaving 9 bases unmatched. CDR1 and CDR2 (germline): LGHNA, YSLEER. CDR3 size: 15 residues. CDR3 sequence (DNA): TGCGCCAGCAGCGCCACACAGGGGGCGGAATACGAGCAGTACTTC. Encoded protein: CASSATQGAEYEQYF.

This clonotype was observed a few times. The chain joins TRBV30 to TRBJ1-1; the D is unclear. The CDR3 runs to 12 residues. Germline values: CDR1 GTSNPN, CDR2 SVGIG (reference sequence). The V and J ends lost 1 base and 3 bases respectively, with 6 bases between them. The CDR3 protein is CAWSEAYTEAFF. The CDR3 DNA is TGTGCCTGGAGTGAAGCTTACACTGAAGCTTTCTTT.

A few counts support this clonotype. This chain uses TRBV4-3 with TRBJ2-1; no reliable D call. Germline CDR1 LGHNA, CDR2 YSLEER. V was shortened by 0 bases and J by 4 bases, with 10 bases between the two germline ends. The CDR3 covers 15 residues. CDR3 coding DNA: TGCGCCAGCAGCCAAGAATCCCCGAAGTACAATGAGCAGTTCTTC. Translated: CASSQESPKYNEQFF.

Turning to this clonotype: A clone one base away is much larger, so this may be a read error. V gene TRBV6-2 or TRBV6-3 combines with J gene TRBJ2-7; no definite D call. Trimming took 8 bases from V and 3 from J, leaving 8 bases between them. This CDR3 region has 11 residues. Per the germline V gene, CDR1 is MNHEY and CDR2 is SVGEGT. CDR3 nucleotide sequence: TGTGCCAGCGGGCACGGCTACGAGCAGTACTTC. Translation: CASGHGYEQYF.

Remarks on this clonotype: A much larger clone differs by one base, so this may be a read error. The chain employs TRBV6-6 and TRBJ2-7; D call uncertain. The V end was cut by 6 bases, the J end by 2 bases, with 2 bases between. This CDR3 region has 10 residues. CDR1 is MNHNY, CDR2 SVGAGI, per germline (reference sequence). In DNA form, the CDR3 reads TGTGCCAGCAGGGCCTACGAGCAGTACTTC. This encodes CASRAYEQYF.

This clonotype has a count of ten or more. The chain recombines TRBV6-1 with TRBJ1-1; 9 bases align to TRBD1. The trim removed 5 bases at V and 4 bases at J, leaving 8 bases unmatched. CDR3 size: 15 residues. CDR1 is MNHNS, CDR2 SASEGT, per germline. The CDR3 spells CASSRTGEQGTEAFF. In DNA, the CDR3 is TGTGCCAGCAGTAGGACAGGGGAACAGGGCACTGAAGCTTTCTTT.

This clonotype was counted ten times or more. The chain employs TRBV6-2 or TRBV6-3 and TRBJ2-1, with 8 bases identical to TRBD2. Germline loops: CDR1 MNHEY, CDR2 SVGEGT. The ends lost 7 bases at V and 10 bases at J; junction bases unmatched: 6. This CDR3 comprises 12 residues. This CDR3 is CASKRESREQFF. The CDR3 DNA reads as TGTGCCAGCAAGCGGGAGTCAAGGGAGCAGTTCTTC.

J is TRBJ2-7 and V is TRBV10-3; TRBD1 agrees at 9 bases. This CDR3 region has 14 residues. Per the germline V gene, CDR1 is ENHRY and CDR2 is SYGVKD. V was pared by 6 bases and J by 1 base, with 4 bases of the junction left unmatched. This chain's CDR3 is CAIRGQGPSYEQYF. Here the CDR3 DNA reads TGTGCCATCAGGGGACAGGGCCCATCCTACGAGCAGTACTTC.

Comment on this clonotype: This may arise from a read error, as a much more abundant clone is one base away. The rearrangement links TRBV2 to TRBJ1-4; no firm D call. This CDR3 is 15 amino acids long. Trimming removed 6 bases at V and 2 bases at J, with 13 bases between. CDR1 is SNHLY and CDR2 is FYNNEI in the germline V gene. The DNA of the CDR3 is TGTGCCAGCAGCCCGAACCTGGACACTAATGAAAAACTGTTTTTT. It yields the protein CASSPNLDTNEKLFF. Based on the CDR3 plus reference TRBV2 and TRBJ1-4, the full variable domain is EPEVTQTPSHQVTQMGQEVILRCVPISNHLYFYWYRQILGQKVEFLVSFYNNEISEKSEIFDDQFSVERPDGSNFTLKIRSTKLEDSAMYFCASSPNLDTNEKLFFGSGTQLSVL.

The rearrangement links TRBV27 to TRBJ2-3, with 7 bases that match TRBD1. With V trimmed by 6 bases and J by 6 bases, 24 bases remained unmatched. The CDR3 has 19 amino acids. Looked up from germline, CDR1 is MNHEY and CDR2 is SMNVEV (reference sequence). CDR3: CASSLTGDRGPFRLDTQYF. The CDR3 nucleotides read TGTGCCAGCAGCCTAACAGGGGATCGGGGCCCGTTCAGGTTGGATACGCAGTATTTT.

This clonotype was counted many times. The DNA of the CDR3 is TGTGCCAGCAGATTCTGGCTGTACTTC. Translating gives CASRFWLYF. This chain joins TRBV2 and TRBJ2-7; D not resolved. V lost 6 bases, J lost 12 bases, and 9 bases lay in between. The length of the CDR3 is 9 residues. Germline V gene data show CDR1 as SNHLY and CDR2 as FYNNEI.

Worth noting for this clonotype: Germline is not matched at one junction end, which may reflect a read error. The CDR3 DNA reads as TGTGCCAGCAGCTTTCTCAATGCGGATGAGCAGCTCTTC. Residues: CASSFLNADEQLF. The genes are TRBV5-8 and TRBJ2-1; no clear D. The CDR3 loop spans 13 amino acids. Per germline, CDR1 SGHTS and CDR2 YDEGEE.

The sample holds many counts of this clonotype. This chain links TRBV27 with TRBJ2-7; the match to TRBD2 covers 14 bases. This CDR3 has 13 amino acids. CDR1 MNHEY and CDR2 SMNVEV come from the germline V gene (reference sequence). The ends lost 4 bases at V and 12 bases at J; junction bases unmatched: 5. Written as DNA, the CDR3 is TGTGCCAGCAGTTCGGGACTAGCGGGAGTGCGGTACTTC. Protein: CASSSGLAGVRYF.

This clonotype was seen ten or more times. This rearrangement joins TRBV7-2 to TRBJ2-7, with D hard to call. The germline gives CDR1 SGHTA, CDR2 FQGNSA. The CDR3 extends over 16 amino acids. V was trimmed by 5 bases and J by 0 bases, leaving 17 bases between them. The CDR3 here is CASSQQVIASSYEQYF. DNA for the CDR3: TGTGCCAGCAGCCAACAAGTTATAGCATCCTCCTACGAGCAGTACTTC.

The genes are TRBV4-1 and TRBJ2-4; D unresolved. Germline CDR1 reads MGHRA; CDR2 reads YSYEKL. This CDR3 is 14 amino acids long. Trimming removed 3 bases from V and 7 bases from J, with 13 bases in between. The CDR3 loop is CASSQVTATNIQYF. CDR3 nucleotide sequence: TGCGCCAGCAGCCAGGTCACTGCTACGAACATTCAGTACTTC.

Comment on this clonotype: A junction boundary mismatches the germline segment, possibly from a read error. The gene calls are TRBV5-4 and TRBJ2-1, with D tentatively TRBD1 (6 bases). Per the germline V gene, CDR1 is SGHNT and CDR2 is YYREEE (reference sequence). This CDR3 has 16 residues. The CDR3 bases are TGTGCCAGCAGCTTGGCCTACAGGGTGCTTGGCTACCACTTCCAGTTC. This gives the protein CASSLAYRVLGYHFQF.

Comment on this clonotype: This CDR3 fails to terminate in the conserved phenylalanine or tryptophan, so it likely reflects a read error. V is TRBV28 and J is TRBJ1-2; D is ambiguous. Germline CDR1 reads MDHEN; CDR2 reads SYDVKM. With 6 bases removed from V and 3 bases from J, the gap between germline ends came to 5 bases. CDR3 length equals 11 residues. The CDR3 loop is CASSQDYGYTS. The DNA of the CDR3 is TGTGCCAGCAGCCAGGACTATGGCTACACCTCC.

This clonotype came up many times. V is TRBV7-2 and J is TRBJ1-1, with unresolved D. Looked up from germline, CDR1 is SGHTA and CDR2 is FQGNSA. The V and J ends lost 1 base and 0 bases respectively, with 6 bases between them. The length of the CDR3 is 14 residues. The chain's CDR3 is CASSLGRLNTEAFF. The CDR3 DNA reads as TGTGCCAGCAGCTTAGGCAGGCTGAACACTGAAGCTTTCTTT.